Included here is one T cell receptor (beta chain) sequence, with context. These data belong to a study of blood T cell repertoires in COVID-19. Background on the study: T cells, B-cell-depleted T cells, or PBMCs supplied cDNA or gDNA.

Sequencing used immunoSEQ multiplex PCR; TCRdb keeps in-frame clones, though not all of them. The sample has over 90,000 clones, around four fifths seen once. Trimming shortened V by 3 bases and J by 4 bases, and 11 bases separated the two germline ends. Germline V gene lookup returns CDR1 SGDLS and CDR2 YYNGEE. The CDR3 length is 14 residues. The specimen was peripheral blood. The sequence was collected from a human donor in a cohort sampled during active COVID-19. The chain has TRBV9 and TRBJ2-1; TRBD1 might be the D (6 bases). CDR3 loop: CASSASGTYNEQFF. For the CDR3, the DNA is TGTGCCAGCAGCGCGTCCGGGACATACAATGAGCAGTTCTTC.